This T cell receptor beta chain was obtained from a study of blood T cells in healthy people across ages. Using a J-beta primer mix together with a sample-barcoded 5' primer, a second PCR was run for about 6 to 12 cycles. TCRdb reanalysed the 5' RACE reads using MiXCR and keeps one entry per CDR3 protein. The sample lists about 830,000 distinct CDR3 sequences; approximately 59% were seen once. This CDR3 contains 17 residues. The J segment lost 4 bases and the V segment lost 1 base, leaving 12 bases of the junction unmatched. Germline loops: CDR1 SGHRS, CDR2 YFSETQ. Input material: blood. The rearrangement links TRBV5-1 to TRBJ2-3, with 7 bases lining up with TRBD2. The sequence was collected from a man aged 25-45 years in good health. The CDR3 protein is CASSLQPSGDLPDTQYF. The CDR3 region has the DNA TGCGCCAGCAGCTTGCAACCTAGCGGAGACCTGCCAGATACGCAGTATTTT.